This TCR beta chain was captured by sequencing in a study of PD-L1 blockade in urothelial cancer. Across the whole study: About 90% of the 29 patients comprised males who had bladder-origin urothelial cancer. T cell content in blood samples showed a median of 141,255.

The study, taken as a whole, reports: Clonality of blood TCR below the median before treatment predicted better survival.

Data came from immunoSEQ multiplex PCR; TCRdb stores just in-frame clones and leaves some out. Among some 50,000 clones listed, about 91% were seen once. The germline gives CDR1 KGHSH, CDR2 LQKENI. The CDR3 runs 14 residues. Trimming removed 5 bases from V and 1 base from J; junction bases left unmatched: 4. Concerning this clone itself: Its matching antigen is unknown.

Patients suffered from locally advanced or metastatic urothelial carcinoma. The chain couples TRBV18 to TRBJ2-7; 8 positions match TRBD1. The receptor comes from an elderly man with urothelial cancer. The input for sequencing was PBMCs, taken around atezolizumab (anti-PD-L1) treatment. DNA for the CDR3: TGTGCCAGCTCAGCCGGGACAGGTTCCTACGAGCAGTACTTC. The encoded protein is CASSAGTGSYEQYF.